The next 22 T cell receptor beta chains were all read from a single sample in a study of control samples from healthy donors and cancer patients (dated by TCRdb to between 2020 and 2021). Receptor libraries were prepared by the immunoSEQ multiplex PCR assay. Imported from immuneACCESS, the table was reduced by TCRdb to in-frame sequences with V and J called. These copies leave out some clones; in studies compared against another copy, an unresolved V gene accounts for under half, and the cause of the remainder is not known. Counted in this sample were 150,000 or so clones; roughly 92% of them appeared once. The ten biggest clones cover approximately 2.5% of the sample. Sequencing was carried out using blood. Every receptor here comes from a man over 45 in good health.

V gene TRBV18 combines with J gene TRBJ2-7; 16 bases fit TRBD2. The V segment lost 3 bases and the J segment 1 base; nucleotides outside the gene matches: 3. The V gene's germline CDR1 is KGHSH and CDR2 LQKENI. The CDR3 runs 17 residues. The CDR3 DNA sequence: TGTGCCAGCTCACCGGGACTAGCGGGAGGGATGTCCTACGAGCAGTACTTC. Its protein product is CASSPGLAGGMSYEQYF.

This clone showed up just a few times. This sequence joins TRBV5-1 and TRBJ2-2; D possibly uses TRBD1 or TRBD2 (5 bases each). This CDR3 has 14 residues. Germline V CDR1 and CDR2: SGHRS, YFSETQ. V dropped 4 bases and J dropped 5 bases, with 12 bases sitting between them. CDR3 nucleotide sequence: TGCGCCAGCAGCACGGGGACGACGACCGGGGAGCTGTTTTTT. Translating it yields CASSTGTTTGELFF.

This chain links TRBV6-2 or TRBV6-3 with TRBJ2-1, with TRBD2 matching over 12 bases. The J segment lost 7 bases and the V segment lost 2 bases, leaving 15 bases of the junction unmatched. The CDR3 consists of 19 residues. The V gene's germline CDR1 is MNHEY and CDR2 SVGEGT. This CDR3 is CASSYPTRLAGGPPNEQFF. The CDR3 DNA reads TGTGCCAGCAGTTACCCGACTCGGCTAGCGGGAGGGCCTCCAAATGAGCAGTTCTTC.

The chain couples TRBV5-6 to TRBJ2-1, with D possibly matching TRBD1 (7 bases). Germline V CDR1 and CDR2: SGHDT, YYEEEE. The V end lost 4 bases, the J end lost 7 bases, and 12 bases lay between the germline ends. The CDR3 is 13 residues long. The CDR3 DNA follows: TGTGCCAGCAGCGTGACAGGGAGGAATGAGCAGTTCTTC. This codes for CASSVTGRNEQFF.

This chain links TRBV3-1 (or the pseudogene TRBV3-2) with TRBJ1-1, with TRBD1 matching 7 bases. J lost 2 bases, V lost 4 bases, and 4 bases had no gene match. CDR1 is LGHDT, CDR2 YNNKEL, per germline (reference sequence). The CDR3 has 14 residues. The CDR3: CASSPQGLNTEAFF. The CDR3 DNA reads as TGTGCCAGCAGCCCACAGGGGCTCAACACTGAAGCTTTCTTT.

The CDR3 region has the DNA TGTGCCAGCAGTTACCGCCAATTACAGGGGCCGCTGTTTTTT. Protein product: CASSYRQLQGPLFF. J is TRBJ1-4 and V is TRBV6-5, with 7 bases aligning to TRBD1. V dropped 2 bases and J dropped 14; count of bases not matched to a gene: 11. Germline V gene sequence: CDR1 MNHEY, CDR2 SVGAGI. CDR3 length: 14 residues.

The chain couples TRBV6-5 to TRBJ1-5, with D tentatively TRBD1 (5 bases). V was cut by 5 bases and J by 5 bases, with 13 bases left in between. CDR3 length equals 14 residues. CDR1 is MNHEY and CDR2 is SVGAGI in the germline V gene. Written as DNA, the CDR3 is TGTGCCAGCAGTACACGGACGGGACATCAGCCCCAGCATTTT. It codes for CASSTRTGHQPQHF.

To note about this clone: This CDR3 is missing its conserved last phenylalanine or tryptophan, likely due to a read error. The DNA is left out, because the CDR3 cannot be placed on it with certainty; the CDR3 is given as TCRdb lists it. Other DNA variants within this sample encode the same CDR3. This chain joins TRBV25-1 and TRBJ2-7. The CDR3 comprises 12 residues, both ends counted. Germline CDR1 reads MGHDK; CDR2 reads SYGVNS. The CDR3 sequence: CASSVDTGLRVS.

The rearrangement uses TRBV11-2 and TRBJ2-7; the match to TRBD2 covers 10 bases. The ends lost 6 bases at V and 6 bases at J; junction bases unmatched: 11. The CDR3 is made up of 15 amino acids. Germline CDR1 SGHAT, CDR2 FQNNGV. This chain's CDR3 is CASRHASGSKGEQYF. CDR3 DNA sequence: TGTGCCAGCAGACACGCTAGCGGGAGTAAGGGCGAGCAGTACTTC.

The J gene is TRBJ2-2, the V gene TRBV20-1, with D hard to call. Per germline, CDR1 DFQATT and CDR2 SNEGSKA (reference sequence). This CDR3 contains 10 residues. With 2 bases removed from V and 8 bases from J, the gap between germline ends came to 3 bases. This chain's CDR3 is CSARSGELFF. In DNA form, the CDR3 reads TGCAGTGCTAGATCGGGGGAGCTGTTTTTT.

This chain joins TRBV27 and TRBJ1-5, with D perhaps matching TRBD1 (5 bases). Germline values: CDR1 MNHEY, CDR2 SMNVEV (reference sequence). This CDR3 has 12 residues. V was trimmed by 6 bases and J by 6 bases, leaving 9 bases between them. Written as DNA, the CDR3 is TGTGCCAGCAGCCAGGGTACTCAGCCCCAGCATTTT. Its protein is CASSQGTQPQHF.

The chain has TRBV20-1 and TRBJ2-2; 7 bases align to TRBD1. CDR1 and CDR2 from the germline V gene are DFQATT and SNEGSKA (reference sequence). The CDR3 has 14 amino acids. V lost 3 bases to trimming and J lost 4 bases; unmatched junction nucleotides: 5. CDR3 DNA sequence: TGCAGTGCTAGTTCAGGGGGTGTCACCGGGGAGCTGTTTTTT. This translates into CSASSGGVTGELFF.

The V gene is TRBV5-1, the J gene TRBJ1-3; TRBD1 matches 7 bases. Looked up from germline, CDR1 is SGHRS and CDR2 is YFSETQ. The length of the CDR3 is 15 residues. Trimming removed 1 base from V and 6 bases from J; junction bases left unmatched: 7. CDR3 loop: CASSLSSGGLNTIYF. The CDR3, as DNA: TGCGCCAGCAGCTTGTCTTCAGGGGGGTTAAACACCATATATTTT.

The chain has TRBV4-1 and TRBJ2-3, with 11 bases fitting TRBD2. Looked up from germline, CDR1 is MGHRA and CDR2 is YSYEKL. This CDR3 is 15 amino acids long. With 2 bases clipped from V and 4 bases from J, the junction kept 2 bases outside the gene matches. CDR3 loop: CASSQILAGADTQYF. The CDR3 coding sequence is TGCGCCAGCAGCCAAATACTAGCGGGAGCAGATACGCAGTATTTT.

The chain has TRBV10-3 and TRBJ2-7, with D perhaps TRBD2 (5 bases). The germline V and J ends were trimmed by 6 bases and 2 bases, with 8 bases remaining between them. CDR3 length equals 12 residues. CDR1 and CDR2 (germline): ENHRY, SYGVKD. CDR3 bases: TGTGCCATCAGGGACTCCCCCTACGAGCAGTACTTC. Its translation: CAIRDSPYEQYF.

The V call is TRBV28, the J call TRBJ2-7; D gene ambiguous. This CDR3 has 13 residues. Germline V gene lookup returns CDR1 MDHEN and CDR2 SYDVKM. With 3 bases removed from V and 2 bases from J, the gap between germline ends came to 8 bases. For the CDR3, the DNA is TGTGCCAGCAGTTTTTGGGATCCCTACGAGCAGTACTTC. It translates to CASSFWDPYEQYF.

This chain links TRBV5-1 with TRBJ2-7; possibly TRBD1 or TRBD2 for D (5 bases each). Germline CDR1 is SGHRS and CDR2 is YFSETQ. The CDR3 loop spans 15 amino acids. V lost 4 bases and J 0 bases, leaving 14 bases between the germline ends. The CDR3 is CASSHAWDGSYEQYF. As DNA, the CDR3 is TGCGCCAGCAGCCACGCCTGGGACGGCTCCTACGAGCAGTACTTC.

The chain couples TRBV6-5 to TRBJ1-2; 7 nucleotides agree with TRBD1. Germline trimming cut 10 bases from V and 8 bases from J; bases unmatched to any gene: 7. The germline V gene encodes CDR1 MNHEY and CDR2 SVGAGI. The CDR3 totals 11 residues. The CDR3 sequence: CATYRGQGYTF. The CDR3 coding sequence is TGTGCCACCTACAGGGGACAGGGCTACACCTTC.

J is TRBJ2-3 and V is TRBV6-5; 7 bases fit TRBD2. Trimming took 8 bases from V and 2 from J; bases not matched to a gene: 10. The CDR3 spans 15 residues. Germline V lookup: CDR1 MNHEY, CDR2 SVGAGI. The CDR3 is CASGSGLADTDTQYF. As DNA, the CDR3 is TGTGCCAGCGGGTCAGGGCTAGCGGACACAGATACGCAGTATTTT.

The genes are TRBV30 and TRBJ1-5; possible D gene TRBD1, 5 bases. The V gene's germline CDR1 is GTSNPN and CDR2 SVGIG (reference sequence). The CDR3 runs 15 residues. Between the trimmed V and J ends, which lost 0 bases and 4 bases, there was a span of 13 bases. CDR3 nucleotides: TGTGCCTGGAGTGTAGTGTTCGGGGGGAATCAGCCCCAGCATTTT. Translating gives CAWSVVFGGNQPQHF.

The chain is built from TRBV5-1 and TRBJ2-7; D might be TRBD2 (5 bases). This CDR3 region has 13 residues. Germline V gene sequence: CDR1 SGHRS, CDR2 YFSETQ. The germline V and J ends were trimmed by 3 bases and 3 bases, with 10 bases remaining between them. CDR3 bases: TGCGCCAGCAGCTCCCCGGGAAGCTACGAGCAGTACTTC. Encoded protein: CASSSPGSYEQYF.

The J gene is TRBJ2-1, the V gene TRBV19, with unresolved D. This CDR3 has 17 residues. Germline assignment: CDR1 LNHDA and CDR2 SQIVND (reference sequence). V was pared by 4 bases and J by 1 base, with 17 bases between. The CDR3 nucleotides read TGTGCCAGTAGTACGTCCGGTGCGGTTGTTTCCTACAATGAGCAGTTCTTC. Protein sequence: CASSTSGAVVSYNEQFF.